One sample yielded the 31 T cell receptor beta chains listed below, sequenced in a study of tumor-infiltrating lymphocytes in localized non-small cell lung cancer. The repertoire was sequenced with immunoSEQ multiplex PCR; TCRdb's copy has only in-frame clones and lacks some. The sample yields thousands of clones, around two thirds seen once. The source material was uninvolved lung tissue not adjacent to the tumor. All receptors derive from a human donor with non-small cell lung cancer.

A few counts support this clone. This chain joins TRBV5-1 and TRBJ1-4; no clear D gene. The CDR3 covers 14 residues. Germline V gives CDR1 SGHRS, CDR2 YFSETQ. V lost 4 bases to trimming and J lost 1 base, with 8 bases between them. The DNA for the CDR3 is TGCGCCAGCAGCCCGGGCAGAACTAATGAAAAACTGTTTTTT. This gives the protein CASSPGRTNEKLFF.

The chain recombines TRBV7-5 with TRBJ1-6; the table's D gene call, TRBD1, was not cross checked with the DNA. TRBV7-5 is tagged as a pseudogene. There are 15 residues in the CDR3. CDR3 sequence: CASSAGTAQNSPLHF. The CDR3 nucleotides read TGTGCCAGCAGCGCGGGGACAGCTCAAAATTCACCCCTCCACTTT.

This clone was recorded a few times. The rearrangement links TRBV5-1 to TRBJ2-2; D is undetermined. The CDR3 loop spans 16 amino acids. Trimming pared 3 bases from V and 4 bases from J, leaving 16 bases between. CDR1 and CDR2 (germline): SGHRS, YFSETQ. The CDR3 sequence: CASSSTRNGATGELFF. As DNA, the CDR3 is TGCGCCAGCAGCTCGACACGGAACGGTGCCACCGGGGAGCTGTTTTTT.

In nucleotides, the CDR3 is TGTGCCAGCAGTTTATCCCTCGGCGCGGGGGGGCCTACCGGGGAGCTGTTTTTT. This gives the protein CASSLSLGAGGPTGELFF. The rearrangement uses TRBV27 and TRBJ2-2; 9 bases are shared with TRBD2. Germline CDR1 MNHEY, CDR2 SMNVEV (reference sequence). The V and J ends lost 0 bases and 5 bases, in that order; junction bases with no gene match: 10. The CDR3 loop spans 18 amino acids.

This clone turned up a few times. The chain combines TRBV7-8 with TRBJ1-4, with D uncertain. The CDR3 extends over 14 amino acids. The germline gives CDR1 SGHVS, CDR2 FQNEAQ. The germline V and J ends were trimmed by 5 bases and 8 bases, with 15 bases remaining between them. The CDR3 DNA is TGTGCCAGCAGCCGAAACCTCCGTAGCGAAAAACTGTTTTTT. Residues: CASSRNLRSEKLFF. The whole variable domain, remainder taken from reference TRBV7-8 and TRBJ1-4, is GAGVSQSPRYKVAKRGQDVALRCDPISGHVSLFWYQQALGQGPEFLTYFQNEAQLDKSGLPSDRFFAERPEGSVSTLKIQRTQQEDSAVYLCASSRNLRSEKLFFGSGTQLSVL.

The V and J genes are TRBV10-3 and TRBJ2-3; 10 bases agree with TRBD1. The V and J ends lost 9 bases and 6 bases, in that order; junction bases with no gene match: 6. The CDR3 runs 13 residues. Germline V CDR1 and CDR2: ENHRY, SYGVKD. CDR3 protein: CAIPGQGGDTQYF. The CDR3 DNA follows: TGTGCCATTCCCGGACAGGGGGGGGATACGCAGTATTTT.

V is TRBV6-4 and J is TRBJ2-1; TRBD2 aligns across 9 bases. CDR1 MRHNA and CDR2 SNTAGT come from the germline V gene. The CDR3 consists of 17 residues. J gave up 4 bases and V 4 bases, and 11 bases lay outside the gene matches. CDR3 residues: CASSVSSVAGAYNEQFF. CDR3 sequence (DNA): TGTGCCAGCAGTGTTTCTTCTGTAGCGGGGGCGTACAATGAGCAGTTCTTC.

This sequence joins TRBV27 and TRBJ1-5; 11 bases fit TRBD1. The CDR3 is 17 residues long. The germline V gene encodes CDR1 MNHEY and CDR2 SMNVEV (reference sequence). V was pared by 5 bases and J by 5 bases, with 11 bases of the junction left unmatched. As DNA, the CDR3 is TGTGCCAGCAGTCAATCCGGGACAGGGGGATTAGATCAGCCCCAGCATTTT. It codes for CASSQSGTGGLDQPQHF.

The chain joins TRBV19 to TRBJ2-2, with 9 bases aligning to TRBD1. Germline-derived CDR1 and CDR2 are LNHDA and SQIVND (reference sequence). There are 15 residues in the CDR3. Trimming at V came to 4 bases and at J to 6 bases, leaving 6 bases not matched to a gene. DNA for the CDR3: TGTGCCAGTAGTACCGGGACAGGGCTCCCCGGGGAGCTGTTTTTT. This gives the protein CASSTGTGLPGELFF.

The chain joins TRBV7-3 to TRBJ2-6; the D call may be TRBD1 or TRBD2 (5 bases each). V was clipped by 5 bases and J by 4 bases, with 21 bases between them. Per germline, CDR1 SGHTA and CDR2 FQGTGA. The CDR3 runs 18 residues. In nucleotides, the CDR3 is TGTGCCAGCAGCCCTACCTCGGGGCCTCCCTTGGGGGCCAACGTCCTGACTTTC. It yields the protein CASSPTSGPPLGANVLTF.

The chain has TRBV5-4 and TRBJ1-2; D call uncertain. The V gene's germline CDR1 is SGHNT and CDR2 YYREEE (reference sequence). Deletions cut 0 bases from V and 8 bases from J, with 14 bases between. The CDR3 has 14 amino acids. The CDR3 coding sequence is TGTGCCAGCAGCTTGGATCGGGTTCGGCAGGGCTACACCTTC. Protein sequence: CASSLDRVRQGYTF.

CDR3 amino acids: CAISGTSGRLQETQYF. The CDR3 DNA follows: TGTGCCATCAGTGGGACTAGCGGTAGATTACAAGAGACCCAGTACTTC. This sequence joins TRBV10-3 and TRBJ2-5; TRBD2 matches at 10 bases. Germline CDR1 reads ENHRY; CDR2 reads SYGVKD. The CDR3 is 16 residues long. The J segment lost 2 bases and the V segment lost 4 bases, leaving 7 bases of the junction unmatched.

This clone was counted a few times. The CDR3 reads CASSSNRGRTGELFF. The CDR3, as DNA: TGTGCCAGCAGCTCGAACAGGGGGCGGACCGGGGAGCTGTTTTTT. This chain joins TRBV11-3 and TRBJ2-2, with 9 bases identical to TRBD1. V gave up 4 bases and J gave up 5 bases; unmatched junction bases: 5. The CDR3 length is 15 residues. Germline V gene data show CDR1 as SGHNT and CDR2 as YENEEA.

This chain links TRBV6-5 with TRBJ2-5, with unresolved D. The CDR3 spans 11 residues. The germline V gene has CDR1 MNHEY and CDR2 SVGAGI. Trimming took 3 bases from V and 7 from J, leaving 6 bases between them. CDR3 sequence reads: CASSYSGTQYF. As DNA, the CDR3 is TGTGCCAGCAGTTATAGTGGGACCCAGTACTTC.

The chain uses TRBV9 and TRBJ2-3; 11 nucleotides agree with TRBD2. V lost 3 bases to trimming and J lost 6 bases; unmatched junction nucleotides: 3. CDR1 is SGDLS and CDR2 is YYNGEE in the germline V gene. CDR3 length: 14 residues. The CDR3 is CASSATSGGDTQYF. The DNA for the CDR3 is TGTGCCAGCAGCGCCACTAGCGGGGGTGATACGCAGTATTTT.

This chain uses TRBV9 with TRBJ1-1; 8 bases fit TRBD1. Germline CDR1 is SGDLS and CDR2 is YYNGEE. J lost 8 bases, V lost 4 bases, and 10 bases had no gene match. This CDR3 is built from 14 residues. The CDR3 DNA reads TGTGCCAGCAGCAGGGGGACAGGCGACCCCGAAGCTTTCTTT. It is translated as CASSRGTGDPEAFF.

The CDR3 DNA is TGTGCCAGCAGCCGGGACGAGGTCAATGAGCAGTTCTTC. The encoded protein is CASSRDEVNEQFF. The genes are TRBV7-3 and TRBJ2-1; either TRBD1 or TRBD2 may fit D (5 bases each). The ends were cut back, 5 bases at V and 6 bases at J, with 11 bases in the middle. The CDR3 sequence is 13 residues long. CDR1 and CDR2 from the germline V gene are SGHTA and FQGTGA.

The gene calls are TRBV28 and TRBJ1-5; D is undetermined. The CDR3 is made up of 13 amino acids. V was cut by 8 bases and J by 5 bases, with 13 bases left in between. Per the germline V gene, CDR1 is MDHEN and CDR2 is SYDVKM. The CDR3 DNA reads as TGTGCCAGCCTAATGTTTCTGGATCAGCCCCAGCATTTT. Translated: CASLMFLDQPQHF. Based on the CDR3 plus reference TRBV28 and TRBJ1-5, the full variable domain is DVKVTQSSRYLVKRTGEKVFLECVQDMDHENMFWYRQDPGLGLRLIYFSYDVKMKEKGDIPEGYSVSREKKERFSLILESASTNQTSMYLCASLMFLDQPQHFGDGTRLSIL.

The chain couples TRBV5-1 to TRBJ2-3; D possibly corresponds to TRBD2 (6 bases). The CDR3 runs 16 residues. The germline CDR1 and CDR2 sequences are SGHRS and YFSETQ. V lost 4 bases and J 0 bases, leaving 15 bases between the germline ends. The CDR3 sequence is CASSPWGRTSTDTQYF. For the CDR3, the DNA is TGCGCCAGCAGCCCTTGGGGGAGGACTAGCACAGATACGCAGTATTTT.

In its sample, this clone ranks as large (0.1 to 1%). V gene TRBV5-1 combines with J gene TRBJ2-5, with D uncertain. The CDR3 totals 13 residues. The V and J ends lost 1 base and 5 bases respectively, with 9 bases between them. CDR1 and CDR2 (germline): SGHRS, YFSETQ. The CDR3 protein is CASSLLSGETQYF. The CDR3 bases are TGCGCCAGCAGCTTGCTAAGTGGGGAGACCCAGTACTTC.

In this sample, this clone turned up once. The DNA for the CDR3 is TGTGCCAGCAGCCCCGGGACTAGCGGTGAGCAGTACTTC. Amino acids: CASSPGTSGEQYF. The rearrangement links TRBV11-2 to TRBJ2-7, with 11 nucleotides matching TRBD2. CDR3 length: 13 amino acids. The V segment lost 5 bases and the J segment 7 bases; nucleotides outside the gene matches: 4. Germline-derived CDR1 and CDR2 are SGHAT and FQNNGV.

The CDR3, as DNA: TGTGCCAGCAGCCAATGGGGAGGTAGCGGGGCTACCACAGATACGCAGTATTTT. Its translation: CASSQWGGSGATTDTQYF. The chain is built from TRBV4-2 and TRBJ2-3; 8 positions match TRBD2. Germline lookup yields CDR1 LGHNA and CDR2 YNFKEQ. The CDR3 length is 18 residues. J gave up 2 bases and V 2 bases, and 12 bases lay outside the gene matches.

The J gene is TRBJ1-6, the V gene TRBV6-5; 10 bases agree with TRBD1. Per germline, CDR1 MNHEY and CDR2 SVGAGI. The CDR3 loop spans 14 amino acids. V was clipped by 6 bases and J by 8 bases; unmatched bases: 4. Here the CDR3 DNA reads TGTGCCAGCAGCGGGGACAGGGGTGATTCACCCCTCCACTTT. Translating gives CASSGDRGDSPLHF.

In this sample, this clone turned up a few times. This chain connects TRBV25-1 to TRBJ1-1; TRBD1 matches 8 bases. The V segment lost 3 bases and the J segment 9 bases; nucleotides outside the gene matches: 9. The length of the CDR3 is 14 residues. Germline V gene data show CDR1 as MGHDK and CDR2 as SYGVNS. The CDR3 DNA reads TGTGCCAGCAGTGAGCGGACAGGGACTATCAAAGCTTTCTTT. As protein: CASSERTGTIKAFF.

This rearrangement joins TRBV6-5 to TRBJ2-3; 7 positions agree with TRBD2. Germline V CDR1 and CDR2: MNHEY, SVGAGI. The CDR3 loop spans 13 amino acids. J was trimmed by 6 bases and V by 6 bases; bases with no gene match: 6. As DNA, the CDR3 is TGTGCCAGCAGGGGGGGGTCGGCGGATACGCAGTATTTT. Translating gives CASRGGSADTQYF.

Written as DNA, the CDR3 is TGTGCCATCAGTGAATACAGCGAGGGCACTGAAGCTTTCTTT. It translates to CAISEYSEGTEAFF. This chain connects TRBV10-3 to TRBJ1-1; unclear D gene. CDR3 length equals 14 residues. Germline CDR1 reads ENHRY; CDR2 reads SYGVKD. Between the trimmed V and J ends, which lost 3 bases and 4 bases, there was a span of 12 bases.

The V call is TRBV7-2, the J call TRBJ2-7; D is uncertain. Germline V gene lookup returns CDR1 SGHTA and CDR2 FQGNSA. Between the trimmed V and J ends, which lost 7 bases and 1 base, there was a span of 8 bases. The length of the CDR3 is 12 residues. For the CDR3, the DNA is TGTGCCAGCACCTACTCGTCCTACGAGCAGTACTTC. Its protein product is CASTYSSYEQYF.

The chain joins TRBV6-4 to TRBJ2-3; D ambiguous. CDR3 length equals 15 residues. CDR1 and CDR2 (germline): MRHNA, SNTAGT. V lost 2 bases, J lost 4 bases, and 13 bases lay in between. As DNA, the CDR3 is TGTGCCAGCAGTGACACCCTAGGTGTCTCAGATACGCAGTATTTT. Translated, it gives CASSDTLGVSDTQYF.

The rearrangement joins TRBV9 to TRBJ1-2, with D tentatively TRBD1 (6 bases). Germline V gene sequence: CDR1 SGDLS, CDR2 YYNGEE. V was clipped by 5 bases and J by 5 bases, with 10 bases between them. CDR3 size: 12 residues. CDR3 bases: TGTGCCAGCAGTAGGGGGGGGTATGGCTACACCTTC. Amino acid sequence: CASSRGGYGYTF.

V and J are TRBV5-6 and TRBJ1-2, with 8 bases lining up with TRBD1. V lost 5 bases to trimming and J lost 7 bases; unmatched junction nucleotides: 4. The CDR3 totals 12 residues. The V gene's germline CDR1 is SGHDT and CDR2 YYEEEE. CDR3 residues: CASRWGTGGYTF. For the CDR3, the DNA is TGTGCCAGCAGGTGGGGGACAGGTGGCTACACCTTC.

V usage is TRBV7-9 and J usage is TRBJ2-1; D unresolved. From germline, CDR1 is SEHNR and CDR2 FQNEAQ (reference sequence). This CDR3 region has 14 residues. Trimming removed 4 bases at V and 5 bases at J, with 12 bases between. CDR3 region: CASSYSRVDNEQFF. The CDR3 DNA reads TGTGCCAGCAGCTATTCCCGTGTTGACAATGAGCAGTTCTTC.